The 23 T cell receptor beta chains given below trace back to one sample, sequenced in a study of blood T cell repertoires in COVID-19. TCRdb's table, derived via immunoSEQ multiplex PCR, lists solely in-frame clones and lacks some. Here the sample spans about 300,000 clones, around 88% being singletons. Sequenced input: peripheral blood. These receptors were obtained from a woman aged 25-40 years who had recovered from COVID-19.

CDR3 amino acids: CASSPSLLTQETQYF. The CDR3, as DNA: TGTGCCAGCAGCCCCTCCCTACTAACCCAAGAGACCCAGTACTTC. The chain joins TRBV11-2 to TRBJ2-5, with no clear D. This CDR3 is built from 15 residues. The V gene lost 5 bases and the J gene lost 1 base, with 14 bases spanning the gap. Looked up from germline, CDR1 is SGHAT and CDR2 is FQNNGV.

The CDR3 region is CASSVSQDIYNEQFF. The CDR3, as DNA: TGTGCCAGCAGCGTATCCCAGGACATCTACAATGAGCAGTTCTTC. The rearrangement links TRBV9 to TRBJ2-1, with a possible D match to TRBD1 (5 bases). There are 15 residues in the CDR3. The germline V gene has CDR1 SGDLS and CDR2 YYNGEE. V was trimmed by 1 base and J by 3 bases, leaving 11 bases between them.

The chain has TRBV3-1 (or the pseudogene TRBV3-2) and TRBJ2-1; D ambiguous. The V gene lost 0 bases and the J gene lost 8 bases, with 11 bases spanning the gap. CDR1 LGHDT and CDR2 YNNKEL come from the germline V gene (reference sequence). CDR3 length: 14 residues. Here the CDR3 reads CASSQDGPMDEQFF. The CDR3 DNA reads TGTGCCAGCAGCCAAGACGGTCCTATGGATGAGCAGTTCTTC.

In its sample, this clone was seen a few times. The chain couples TRBV7-3 to TRBJ2-2; D possibly corresponds to TRBD2 (6 bases). The V gene's germline CDR1 is SGHTA and CDR2 FQGTGA. Trimming removed 3 bases from V and 4 bases from J, with 15 bases in between. This CDR3 has 16 amino acids. CDR3 bases: TGTGCCAGCAGCTTGGAGGGCGCAGGAGTCACCGGGGAGCTGTTTTTT. Protein: CASSLEGAGVTGELFF. Full variable domain (missing parts from reference TRBV7-3 and TRBJ2-2): GAGVSQTPSNKVTEKGKYVELRCDPISGHTALYWYRQSLGQGPEFLIYFQGTGAADDSGLPNDRFFAVRPEGSVSTLKIQRTERGDSAVYLCASSLEGAGVTGELFFGEGSRLTVL.

The chain recombines TRBV14 with TRBJ1-3, with TRBD1 as a possible D gene (5 bases). The CDR3 has 16 amino acids. V was pared by 4 bases and J by 0 bases, with 13 bases between. The germline gives CDR1 SGHDN, CDR2 FVKESK. CDR3 amino acids: CASSRPGLFSGNTIYF. CDR3 nucleotides: TGTGCCAGCAGCCGCCCGGGACTATTCTCTGGAAACACCATATATTTT.

The V and J genes are TRBV3-1 (or the pseudogene TRBV3-2) and TRBJ1-1; the match to TRBD1 covers 9 bases. With 11 bases clipped from V and 6 bases from J, the junction kept 13 bases outside the gene matches. There are 14 residues in the CDR3. Germline lookup yields CDR1 LGHDT and CDR2 YNNKEL (reference sequence). CDR3 coding DNA: TGTGCCTCTCGACAGGGGGAGGTAAACGCTGAAGCTTTCTTT. This gives the protein CASRQGEVNAEAFF.

This clone was counted a single time. CDR3 nucleotide sequence: TGTGCCAGCAGCTTAAAATCCCCCGGGACAGGGAGGTTCGGTGAGCAGTTCTTC. Its protein product is CASSLKSPGTGRFGEQFF. J is TRBJ2-1 and V is TRBV7-3, with 9 nucleotides matching TRBD1. This CDR3 is built from 18 residues. The trim removed 1 base at V and 9 bases at J, leaving 16 bases unmatched. Germline values: CDR1 SGHTA, CDR2 FQGTGA.

This sequence joins TRBV5-1 and TRBJ2-7; a weak D match, TRBD2 (5 bases). V was clipped by 4 bases and J by 5 bases, with 19 bases between them. CDR1 and CDR2 (germline): SGHRS, YFSETQ. This CDR3 spans 15 amino acids. The CDR3 region is CASSALGREFHEQYF. CDR3 nucleotides: TGCGCCAGCAGCGCCCTGGGAAGGGAGTTCCACGAGCAGTACTTC.

V and J are TRBV18 and TRBJ2-4; a possible D gene is TRBD1 (6 bases). Germline V gene lookup returns CDR1 KGHSH and CDR2 LQKENI. This CDR3 region has 17 residues. V was pared by 6 bases and J by 0 bases, with 18 bases between. CDR3 sequence reads: CASSSDSPTLAKNIQYF. In DNA form, the CDR3 reads TGTGCCAGCTCTTCGGACAGCCCCACTTTAGCCAAAAACATTCAGTACTTC. Filled out from reference TRBV18 and TRBJ2-4, the complete variable domain reads NAGVMQNPRHLVRRRGQEARLRCSPMKGHSHVYWYRQLPEEGLKFMVYLQKENIIDESGMPKERFSAEFPKEGPSILRIQQVVRGDSAAYFCASSSDSPTLAKNIQYFGAGTRLSVL.

V is TRBV6-5 and J is TRBJ1-3; D remains ambiguous. This CDR3 has 12 amino acids. Trimming removed 7 bases at V and 4 bases at J, with 8 bases between. Germline V gene data show CDR1 as MNHEY and CDR2 as SVGAGI. CDR3 in DNA: TGTGCCAGCAACATGTACGGAAACACCATATATTTT. Amino acids: CASNMYGNTIYF.

V is TRBV5-1 and J is TRBJ2-2; 9 nucleotides match TRBD1. CDR1 is SGHRS, CDR2 YFSETQ, per germline. Germline trimming cut 4 bases from V and 3 bases from J; bases unmatched to any gene: 7. The CDR3 is 16 amino acids. CDR3: CASSAGTGSDTGELFF. DNA for the CDR3: TGCGCCAGCAGCGCGGGGACAGGGTCGGACACCGGGGAGCTGTTTTTT. Looking up the rest from reference TRBV5-1 and TRBJ2-2 gives the full variable domain: KAGVTQTPRYLIKTRGQQVTLSCSPISGHRSVSWYQQTPGQGLQFLFEYFSETQRNKGNFPGRFSGRQFSNSRSEMNVSTLELGDSALYLCASSAGTGSDTGELFFGEGSRLTVL.

The table lists this clone with a count of one. J is TRBJ2-7 and V is TRBV18; 8 bases fit TRBD1. The CDR3 contains 14 residues. The germline gives CDR1 KGHSH, CDR2 LQKENI. The J segment lost 2 bases and the V segment lost 5 bases, leaving 5 bases of the junction unmatched. The CDR3 bases are TGTGCCAGCTCAGTACAGGGGGGAGCCTACGAGCAGTACTTC. It codes for CASSVQGGAYEQYF.

This clone was found once. CDR3 protein: CASSQGGTVSYEQYF. CDR3 nucleotides: TGTGCCAGCAGCCAAGGAGGAACCGTCTCCTACGAGCAGTACTTC. This chain links TRBV3-1 (or the pseudogene TRBV3-2) with TRBJ2-7; D is unresolved. Germline values: CDR1 LGHDT, CDR2 YNNKEL (reference sequence). Trimming stripped 1 base from V and 0 bases from J, with 10 bases between. CDR3 length: 15 amino acids.

J is TRBJ1-2 and V is TRBV12-3 or TRBV12-4, with 8 bases that match TRBD1. Unmatched junction bases numbered 8, after V lost 6 bases and J lost 8 bases. This CDR3 contains 13 residues. CDR3 DNA: TGTGCCAGCAGCCTGGACAGGGTCGGCGGCTACACCTTC. Translating it yields CASSLDRVGGYTF.

There are a few counts of this clone. The gene calls are TRBV7-2 and TRBJ2-1, with TRBD2 identical over 7 bases. The ends lost 2 bases at V and 10 bases at J; junction bases unmatched: 5. The CDR3 totals 13 residues. CDR1 and CDR2 (germline): SGHTA, FQGNSA. CDR3 DNA: TGTGCCAGCAGCTTAAGCGGGACCTGGGAGCAGTTCTTC. Its translation: CASSLSGTWEQFF.

CDR3 coding DNA: TGTGCCAGCAGCTTGAATCAGCGGGGACGTTTGGCTAACTATGGCTACACCTTC. Amino acid sequence: CASSLNQRGRLANYGYTF. The rearrangement links TRBV5-5 to TRBJ1-2; possibly TRBD1 for D (5 bases). V lost 1 base and J lost 0, with 19 bases in between. The CDR3 length is 18 residues. Germline CDR1 SGHKS, CDR2 YYEKEE (reference sequence).

The chain carries TRBV5-1 and TRBJ2-2, with TRBD2 matching 8 bases. Germline CDR1 reads SGHRS; CDR2 reads YFSETQ. The CDR3 spans 15 residues. V lost 6 bases and J lost 1; bases outside the gene matches: 5. The CDR3 reads CASNPLAGNTGELFF. CDR3 coding DNA: TGCGCCAGCAACCCTCTAGCGGGGAACACCGGGGAGCTGTTTTTT.

Only one count was recorded for this clone. V is TRBV3-1 (or the pseudogene TRBV3-2) and J is TRBJ2-2; tentative D call: TRBD2 (5 bases). Germline V gene lookup returns CDR1 LGHDT and CDR2 YNNKEL (reference sequence). V was pared by 4 bases and J by 6 bases, with 18 bases between. This CDR3 spans 16 amino acids. In DNA form, the CDR3 reads TGTGCCAGCAGCCCGGCGAGGGAGAAGTTATCCGGGGAGCTGTTTTTT. The encoded protein is CASSPAREKLSGELFF.

The J gene is TRBJ1-3, the V gene TRBV6-1, with D possibly being TRBD1 (5 bases). Germline CDR1 is MNHNS and CDR2 is SASEGT. The V gene lost 0 bases and the J gene lost 5 bases, with 8 bases spanning the gap. The CDR3 has 14 residues. The CDR3 protein is CASSEAGGRNTIYF. The CDR3 DNA is TGTGCCAGCAGTGAAGCCGGGGGTAGAAACACCATATATTTT.

The chain links TRBV3-1 (or the pseudogene TRBV3-2) to TRBJ2-2; D may be TRBD1 (6 bases). The ends were cut back, 4 bases at V and 1 base at J, with 10 bases in the middle. The CDR3 consists of 15 residues. Germline CDR1 LGHDT, CDR2 YNNKEL (reference sequence). The CDR3 sequence: CASSPPGQNTGELFF. CDR3 coding DNA: TGTGCCAGCAGCCCTCCGGGACAGAACACCGGGGAGCTGTTTTTT.

The chain has TRBV28 and TRBJ2-7; D remains ambiguous. The germline gives CDR1 MDHEN, CDR2 SYDVKM. This CDR3 spans 14 amino acids. The V and J ends lost 3 bases and 6 bases respectively, with 15 bases between them. The DNA for the CDR3 is TGTGCCAGCAGTTTCGTCAGGTTCGCCCCCGAGCAGTACTTC. This translates into CASSFVRFAPEQYF.

The CDR3 loop is CASSEEVGVAGVFFEQYF. The CDR3 DNA reads as TGTGCCAGCAGTGAAGAGGTGGGAGTAGCGGGGGTTTTCTTCGAGCAGTACTTC. The rearrangement joins TRBV2 to TRBJ2-7; 9 nucleotides line up with TRBD2. This CDR3 has 18 residues. CDR1 and CDR2 (germline): SNHLY, FYNNEI. J was trimmed by 6 bases and V by 1 base; bases with no gene match: 16.

The chain has TRBV2 and TRBJ1-2; no clear D. Trimming took 8 bases from V and 4 from J, leaving 17 bases between them. The CDR3 has 14 residues. Germline-derived CDR1 and CDR2 are SNHLY and FYNNEI. The CDR3 here is CASLPSGYSYGYTF. The CDR3 DNA is TGTGCCAGCCTCCCTTCAGGATACAGCTATGGCTACACCTTC.